Listed below are T cell receptor beta chains from one sample, sequenced in a study of T cells expressing NK-cell markers. TCRdb reworked the 5' RACE reads into one entry per CDR3 protein, no DNA. The table gives roughly 390,000 distinct CDR3 sequences; the top ten clones make up about 5.2% of it. Sequencing was carried out using blood T cells: a sorted CD56 or NKG2C T cell subset, CD4+ or CD8+ T cells, or bulk PBMC T cells (not recorded which). These receptors originate from a man aged 18 to 70 in good health. CDR3s include the opening cysteine and the closing phenylalanine or tryptophan.

v_call	j_call	cdr3_aa
TRBV11-2	TRBJ2-5	CASSISVGGAETQYF
TRBV5-1	TRBJ2-1	CASKEGGQVNQWDTDEQFF
TRBV6-1	TRBJ1-6	CASSRTGGRSPLHF
TRBV29-1	TRBJ2-3	CSVGRASGVGDTQYF
TRBV6-1	TRBJ2-1	CASRAGQDIYNEQFF
TRBV28	TRBJ2-3	CASRPERGAQIGTDTQYF
TRBV11-2	TRBJ2-3	CASSPGGQGTDTQYF
TRBV4-2	TRBJ1-1	CASSQVGRWESTEAFF
TRBV12-3/TRBV12-4	TRBJ1-5	CASSFTGPQDQPQHF
TRBV6-5	TRBJ2-1	CASSYPGVVYNEQFF
TRBV2	TRBJ1-4	CASSPDRVANEKLFF
TRBV6-1	TRBJ2-7	CATDRGLYEQYF
TRBV27	TRBJ1-2	CASGTGLSNYGYTF
TRBV3-1	TRBJ2-7	CASSQEALAGFDEQYF
TRBV29-1	TRBJ2-3	CSAGVVASTDTQYF
TRBV3-1	TRBJ2-7	CASSQGLVSGEQYF